This T cell receptor (beta chain) was found in a study of CD4+ T cells in melanoma. Worth noting for this clone: The antigen remains undetermined. The junction does not match germline at one end; this may be a read error.

Sequencing used immunoSEQ multiplex PCR; TCRdb keeps in-frame clones, though not all of them. The sample has around 13,000 clones; less than 85% are singletons. Overall study results and limits: CD8+ T cell, macrophage and B cell function reportedly correlated with neoantigen-specific CD4+ T cells.

Specimen: cells from a culture (not recorded whether cultured in vitro). The sequence was obtained from a human donor with melanoma.

CDR3 in DNA: TGCGCCAGCAGTAGACAGGGGAGTGGCACTGAAGCTTTCTTT. Residues: CASSRQGSGTEAFF. This chain links TRBV6-6 with TRBJ1-1; TRBD1 matches at 8 bases. The CDR3 length is 14 residues. The germline V gene has CDR1 MNHNY and CDR2 SVGAGI (reference sequence).